The present TCR beta chain was sequenced within a study of response to subunit inactivated influenza vaccine. General study results and limits: Each seasonal influenza vaccination, the authors suggested, recruits few new T cells.

There are 16 residues in the CDR3. Germline CDR1 is SQVTM and CDR2 is ANQGSEA. The V and J ends lost 4 bases and 2 bases respectively, with 20 bases between them. TCRdb used MiXCR to reprocess the RT-PCR reads, holding one entry per CDR3 protein. The data contain under 200,000 distinct CDR3 sequences, 11% of them seen just once; the ten biggest clones take up over 10%. The sample holds a few counts of this clonotype. Its specificity is unknown. This chain uses TRBV29-1 with TRBJ2-5, with D tentatively TRBD1 (6 bases). The sequence derives from a man between 50 and 59 years old who received an inactivated influenza vaccine. The sequenced sample was non-naive T cells sorted from PBMCs, obtained 40 to 50 days after vaccination. CDR3 amino acids: CSVGYGTRASQETQYF. As DNA, the CDR3 is TGCAGCGTTGGGTATGGGACAAGGGCCTCTCAAGAGACCCAGTACTTC.